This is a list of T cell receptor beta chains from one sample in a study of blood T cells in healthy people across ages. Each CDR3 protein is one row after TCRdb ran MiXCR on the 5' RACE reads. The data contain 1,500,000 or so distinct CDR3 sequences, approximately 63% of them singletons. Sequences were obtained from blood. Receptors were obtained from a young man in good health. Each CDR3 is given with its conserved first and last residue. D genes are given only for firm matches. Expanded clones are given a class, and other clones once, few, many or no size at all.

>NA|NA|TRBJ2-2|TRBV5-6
CASSPRRSTGELFF
TGTGCCAGCAGCCCGAGAAGGAGCACCGGGGAGCTGTTTTTT
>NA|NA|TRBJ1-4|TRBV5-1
CASSESGPRGEEKLFF
TGCGCCAGCAGTGAAAGTGGCCCCAGGGGTGAAGAAAAACTGTTTTTT
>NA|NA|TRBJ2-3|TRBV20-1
CSARGAEQYTDTQYF
TGCAGTGCTAGAGGGGCAGAACAATACACAGATACGCAGTATTTT
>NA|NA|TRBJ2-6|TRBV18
CASTSLGLLSGANVLTF
TGTGCCAGTACCTCCCTGGGACTTCTCTCTGGGGCCAACGTCCTGACTTTC
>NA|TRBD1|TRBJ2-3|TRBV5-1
CASSGSGTGATDTQYF
TGCGCCAGCAGCGGTTCAGGGACAGGGGCTACAGATACGCAGTATTTT
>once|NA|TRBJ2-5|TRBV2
CASSRGTELARGTQYF
TGTGCCAGCAGTAGAGGGACGGAACTAGCTCGAGGGACCCAGTACTTC
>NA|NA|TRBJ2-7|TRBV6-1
CASSEEDWHLTRNYEQYF
TGTGCCAGCAGTGAAGAGGACTGGCACCTTACGCGGAATTACGAGCAGTACTTC
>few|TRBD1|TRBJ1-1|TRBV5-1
CASSSGTGNSINTEAFF
TGCGCCAGCAGCTCCGGGACAGGGAATTCCATCAACACTGAAGCTTTCTTT
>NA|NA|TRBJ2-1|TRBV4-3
CASSQDPGKNEQFF
TGCGCCAGCAGCCAAGATCCGGGGAAGAATGAGCAGTTCTTC
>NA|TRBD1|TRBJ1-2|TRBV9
CASSEGQEGYTF
TGTGCCAGCAGCGAAGGACAGGAGGGCTACACCTTC
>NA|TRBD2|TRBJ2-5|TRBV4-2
CASSQEQAGVQETQYF
TGTGCCAGCAGCCAAGAACAAGCGGGGGTACAAGAGACCCAGTACTTC
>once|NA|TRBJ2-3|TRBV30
CAWSPWGTDTQYF
TGCGCCTGGAGTCCTTGGGGCACAGATACGCAGTATTTT
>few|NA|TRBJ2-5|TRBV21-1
CASSKVEDRPARWYF
TGTGCCAGCAGCAAAGTGGAGGACAGACCAGCCCGCTGGTACTTC
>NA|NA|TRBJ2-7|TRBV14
CASSLLEVSYEQYF
TGTGCCAGCAGCCTCCTCGAAGTTTCCTACGAGCAGTACTTC
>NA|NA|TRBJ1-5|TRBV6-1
CASTEWGPGSGQPQHF
TGTGCCAGCACTGAATGGGGGCCCGGTTCTGGTCAGCCCCAGCATTTT
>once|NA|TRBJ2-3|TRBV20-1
CSAYGQSDTQYF
TGCAGTGCTTATGGACAATCAGATACGCAGTATTTT
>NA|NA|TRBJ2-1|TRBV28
CASSPQPPPLRNEQFF
TGTGCTAGCAGTCCTCAGCCGCCCCCGCTCCGCAATGAGCAGTTCTTC
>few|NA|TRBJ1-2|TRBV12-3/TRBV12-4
CASSIATAYGYTF
TGTGCCAGCAGTATTGCCACGGCCTATGGCTACACCTTC
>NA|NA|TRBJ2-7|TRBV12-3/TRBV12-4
CASAKLNWGTYEQYF
TGTGCCAGCGCAAAACTAAACTGGGGGACGTACGAGCAGTACTTC
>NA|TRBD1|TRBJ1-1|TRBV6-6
CASSYSIQGADTEAFF
TGTGCCAGCAGTTATTCAATACAGGGGGCAGACACTGAAGCTTTCTTT
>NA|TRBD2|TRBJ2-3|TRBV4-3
CASSLGLAVATDTQYF
TGCGCCAGCAGCCTCGGACTAGCGGTGGCCACAGATACGCAGTATTTT
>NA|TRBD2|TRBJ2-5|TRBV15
CATSRARGSPQETQYF
TGTGCCACCAGCAGAGCGCGGGGGTCTCCCCAGGAGACCCAGTACTTC
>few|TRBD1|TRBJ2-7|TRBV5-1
CASSSLQGFSYEQYF
TGCGCCAGCAGCTCCCTACAGGGGTTCTCCTACGAGCAGTACTTC
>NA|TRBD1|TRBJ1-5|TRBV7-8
CASSSYRGPPELYSNQPQHF
TGTGCCAGCAGCTCCTACAGGGGCCCCCCAGAGCTCTATAGCAATCAGCCCCAGCATTTT
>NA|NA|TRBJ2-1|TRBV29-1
CSAQAGAGSYNEQFF
TGCAGCGCCCAAGCCGGGGCCGGCTCCTACAATGAGCAGTTCTTC
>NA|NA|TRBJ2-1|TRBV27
CASSLSTAPGYNEQFF
TGTGCCAGCAGTTTATCGACAGCCCCGGGTTACAATGAGCAGTTCTTC
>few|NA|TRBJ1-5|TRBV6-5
CASKAGGGQPQHF
TGTGCCAGCAAAGCGGGGGGAGGTCAGCCCCAGCATTTT
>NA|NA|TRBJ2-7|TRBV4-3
CASSQARAYEQYF
TGCGCCAGCAGCCAGGCCAGGGCGTACGAGCAGTACTTC
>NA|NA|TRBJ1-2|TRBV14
CASSQAVLGGYTF
TGTGCCAGCAGCCAAGCCGTCCTGGGTGGCTACACCTTC
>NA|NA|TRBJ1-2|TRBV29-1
CSVGDGANYGYTF
TGCAGCGTTGGGGACGGAGCTAACTATGGCTACACCTTC
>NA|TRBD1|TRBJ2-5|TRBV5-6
CASSYQGGLETQYF
TGTGCCAGCAGCTACCAAGGGGGCCTGGAGACCCAGTACTTC
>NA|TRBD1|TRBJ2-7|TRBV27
CASSPWGQGAYEQYF
TGTGCCAGCTCTCCCTGGGGACAGGGGGCATACGAGCAGTACTTC
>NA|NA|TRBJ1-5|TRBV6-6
CASSYDSLANQPQHF
TGTGCCAGCAGTTACGACAGCCTGGCCAATCAGCCCCAGCATTTT
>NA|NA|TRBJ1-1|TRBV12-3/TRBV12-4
CATRVRQITEAFF
TGTGCCACTAGAGTAAGGCAGATAACTGAAGCTTTCTTT